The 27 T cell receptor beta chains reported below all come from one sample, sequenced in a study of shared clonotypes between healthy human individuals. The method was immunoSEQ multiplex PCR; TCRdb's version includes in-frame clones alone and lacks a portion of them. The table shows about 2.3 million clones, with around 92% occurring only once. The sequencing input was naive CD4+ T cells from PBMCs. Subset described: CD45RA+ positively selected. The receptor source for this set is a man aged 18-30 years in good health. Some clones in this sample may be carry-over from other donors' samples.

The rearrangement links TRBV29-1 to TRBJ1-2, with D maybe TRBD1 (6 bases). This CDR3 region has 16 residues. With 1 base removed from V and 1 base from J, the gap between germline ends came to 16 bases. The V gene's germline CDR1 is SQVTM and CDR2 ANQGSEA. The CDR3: CSVEVTKRGGNYGYTF. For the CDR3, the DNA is TGCAGCGTTGAAGTAACTAAAAGGGGGGGTAACTATGGCTACACCTTC.

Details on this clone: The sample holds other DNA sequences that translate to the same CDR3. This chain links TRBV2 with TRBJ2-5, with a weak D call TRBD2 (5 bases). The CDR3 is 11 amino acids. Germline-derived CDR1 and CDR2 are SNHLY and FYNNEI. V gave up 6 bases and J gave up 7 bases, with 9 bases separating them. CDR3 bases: TGTGCCAGCAGCGCACGGGGGACCCAGTACTTC. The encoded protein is CASSARGTQYF.

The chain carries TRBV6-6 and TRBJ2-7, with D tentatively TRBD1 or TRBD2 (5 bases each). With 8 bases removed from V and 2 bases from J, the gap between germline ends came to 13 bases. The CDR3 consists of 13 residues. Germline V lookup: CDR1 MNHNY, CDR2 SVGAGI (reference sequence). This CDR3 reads CASVMPGPYEQYF. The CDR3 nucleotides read TGTGCCAGCGTCATGCCGGGACCCTACGAGCAGTACTTC.

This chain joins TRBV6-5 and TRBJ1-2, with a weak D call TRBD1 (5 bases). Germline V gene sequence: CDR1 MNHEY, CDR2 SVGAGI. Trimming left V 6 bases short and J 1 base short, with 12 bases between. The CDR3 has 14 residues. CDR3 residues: CASRDPGDNYGYTF. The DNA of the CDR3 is TGTGCCAGCAGGGACCCGGGGGATAACTATGGCTACACCTTC.

The CDR3: CASSPGTVQSAQHF. The DNA for the CDR3 is TGTGCCAGCAGCCCTGGGACAGTACAATCAGCCCAGCATTTT. The V gene is TRBV28, the J gene TRBJ1-5; 7 bases fit TRBD1. This CDR3 has 14 residues. V trimming: 6 bases; J trimming: 11 bases; junction bases outside the gene matches: 13. Looked up from germline, CDR1 is MDHEN and CDR2 is SYDVKM.

The CDR3 spells CASSSVMQPQHF. CDR3 nucleotide sequence: TGTGCCAGCAGCTCTGTGATGCAGCCCCAGCATTTT. V is TRBV28 and J is TRBJ1-5; D remains unclear. Trimming removed 6 bases at V and 7 bases at J, with 10 bases between. The CDR3 is 12 residues long. Per the germline V gene, CDR1 is MDHEN and CDR2 is SYDVKM.

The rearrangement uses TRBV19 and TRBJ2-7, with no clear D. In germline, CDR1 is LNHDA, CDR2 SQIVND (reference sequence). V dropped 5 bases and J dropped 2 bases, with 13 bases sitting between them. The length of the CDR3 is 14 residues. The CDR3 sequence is CASSVGVGTYEQYF. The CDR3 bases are TGTGCCAGTAGTGTAGGTGTAGGTACCTACGAGCAGTACTTC. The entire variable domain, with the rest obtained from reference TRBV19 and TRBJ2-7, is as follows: DGGITQSPKYLFRKEGQNVTLSCEQNLNHDAMYWYRQDPGQGLRLIYYSQIVNDFQKGDIAEGYSVSREKKESFPLTVTSAQKNPTAFYLCASSVGVGTYEQYFGPGTRLTVT.

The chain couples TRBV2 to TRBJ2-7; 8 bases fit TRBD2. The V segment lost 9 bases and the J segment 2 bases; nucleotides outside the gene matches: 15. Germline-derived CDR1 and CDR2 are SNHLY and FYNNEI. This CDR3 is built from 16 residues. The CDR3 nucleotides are TGTGCCAGTGGCGGACTAGCCGGAGCACCTACCTACGAGCAGTACTTC. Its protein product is CASGGLAGAPTYEQYF.

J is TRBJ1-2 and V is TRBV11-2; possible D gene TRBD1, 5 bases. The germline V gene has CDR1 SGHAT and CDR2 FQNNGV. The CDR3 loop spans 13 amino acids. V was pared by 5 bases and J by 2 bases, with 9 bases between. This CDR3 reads CASSLRDNYGYTF. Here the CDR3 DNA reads TGTGCCAGCAGCCTACGGGACAACTATGGCTACACCTTC.

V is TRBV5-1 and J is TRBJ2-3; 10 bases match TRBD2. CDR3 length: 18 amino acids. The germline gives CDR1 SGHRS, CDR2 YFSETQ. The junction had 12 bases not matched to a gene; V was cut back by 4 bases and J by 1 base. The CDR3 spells CASSPDYGGLAGTDTQYF. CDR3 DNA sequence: TGCGCCAGCAGCCCCGACTACGGCGGACTAGCGGGCACAGATACGCAGTATTTT.

This CDR3 is CASSRGGTWEKLFF. The CDR3 DNA is TGTGCCAGCAGCCGTGGAGGGACATGGGAAAAACTGTTTTTT. This sequence joins TRBV28 and TRBJ1-4, with D possibly matching TRBD1 (6 bases). Per germline, CDR1 MDHEN and CDR2 SYDVKM. V dropped 6 bases and J dropped 8 bases, with 16 bases sitting between them. The CDR3 loop spans 14 amino acids.

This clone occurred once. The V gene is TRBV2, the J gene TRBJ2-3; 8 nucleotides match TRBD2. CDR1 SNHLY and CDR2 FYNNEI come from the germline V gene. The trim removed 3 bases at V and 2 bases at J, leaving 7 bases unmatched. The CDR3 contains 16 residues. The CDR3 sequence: CASSEGVAGFTDTQYF. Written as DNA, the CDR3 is TGTGCCAGCAGTGAGGGAGTAGCGGGGTTCACAGATACGCAGTATTTT.

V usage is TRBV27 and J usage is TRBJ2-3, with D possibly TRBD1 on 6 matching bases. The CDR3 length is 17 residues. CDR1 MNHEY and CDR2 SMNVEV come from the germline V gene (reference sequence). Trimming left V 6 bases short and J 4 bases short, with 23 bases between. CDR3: CASRAPMGRGAPDTQYF. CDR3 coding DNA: TGTGCCAGCAGAGCCCCCATGGGCAGGGGTGCCCCAGATACGCAGTATTTT.

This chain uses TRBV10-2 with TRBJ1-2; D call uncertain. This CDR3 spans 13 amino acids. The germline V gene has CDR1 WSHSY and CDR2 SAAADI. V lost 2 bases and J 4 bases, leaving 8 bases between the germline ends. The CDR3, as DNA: TGCGCCAGCAGTGAGGCCGGCTTCTATGGCTACACCTTC. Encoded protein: CASSEAGFYGYTF.

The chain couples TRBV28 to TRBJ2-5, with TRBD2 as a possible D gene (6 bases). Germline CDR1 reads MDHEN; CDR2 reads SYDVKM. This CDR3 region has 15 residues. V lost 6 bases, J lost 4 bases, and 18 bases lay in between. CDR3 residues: CASRSGGSTLETQYF. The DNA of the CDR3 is TGTGCCAGCAGATCTGGGGGGAGTACACTAGAGACCCAGTACTTC.

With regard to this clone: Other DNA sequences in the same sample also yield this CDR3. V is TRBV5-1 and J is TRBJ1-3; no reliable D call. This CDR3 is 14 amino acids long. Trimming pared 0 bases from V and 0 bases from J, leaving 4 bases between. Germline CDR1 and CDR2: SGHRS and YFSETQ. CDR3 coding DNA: TGCGCCAGCAGCTTGGGGGTCTCTGGAAACACCATATATTTT. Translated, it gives CASSLGVSGNTIYF.

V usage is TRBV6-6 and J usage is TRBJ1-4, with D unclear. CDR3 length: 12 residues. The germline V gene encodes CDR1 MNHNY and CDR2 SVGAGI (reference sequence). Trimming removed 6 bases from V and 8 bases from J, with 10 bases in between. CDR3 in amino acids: CASSFGGEKLFF. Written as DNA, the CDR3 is TGTGCCAGCAGCTTTGGTGGGGAAAAACTGTTTTTT.

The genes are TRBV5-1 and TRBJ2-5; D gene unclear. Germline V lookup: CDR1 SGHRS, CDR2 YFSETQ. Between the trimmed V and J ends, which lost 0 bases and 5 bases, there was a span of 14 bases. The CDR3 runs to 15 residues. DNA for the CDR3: TGCGCCAGCAGCTTGGGGACGGTGGCAGGTGAGACCCAGTACTTC. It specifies CASSLGTVAGETQYF.

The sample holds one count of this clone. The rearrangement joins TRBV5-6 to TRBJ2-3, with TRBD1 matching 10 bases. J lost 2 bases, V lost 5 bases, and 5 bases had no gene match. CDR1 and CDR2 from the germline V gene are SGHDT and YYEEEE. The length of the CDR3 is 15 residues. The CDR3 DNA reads TGTGCCAGCAGTGGGGGACAGGGGATCACAGATACGCAGTATTTT. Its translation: CASSGGQGITDTQYF.

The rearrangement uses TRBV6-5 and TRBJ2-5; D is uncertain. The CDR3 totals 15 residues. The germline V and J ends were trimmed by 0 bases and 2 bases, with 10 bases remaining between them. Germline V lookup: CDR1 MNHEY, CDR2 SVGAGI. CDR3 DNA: TGTGCCAGCAGTTACTCGTGGGGAAGGCAAGAGACCCAGTACTTC. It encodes CASSYSWGRQETQYF.

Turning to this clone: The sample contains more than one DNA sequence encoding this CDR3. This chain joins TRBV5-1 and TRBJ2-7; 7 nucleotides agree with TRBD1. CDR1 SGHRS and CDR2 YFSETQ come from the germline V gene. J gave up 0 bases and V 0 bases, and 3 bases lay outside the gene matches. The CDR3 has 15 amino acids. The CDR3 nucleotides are TGCGCCAGCAGCTTGGAGGGGACAGCCTCCTACGAGCAGTACTTC. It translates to CASSLEGTASYEQYF.

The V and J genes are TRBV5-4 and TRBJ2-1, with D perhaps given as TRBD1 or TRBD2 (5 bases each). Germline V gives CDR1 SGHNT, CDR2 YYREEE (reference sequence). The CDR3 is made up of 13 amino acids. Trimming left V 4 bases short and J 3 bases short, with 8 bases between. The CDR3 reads CASSTGGYNEQFF. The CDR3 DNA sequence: TGTGCCAGCAGCACTGGGGGCTACAATGAGCAGTTCTTC.

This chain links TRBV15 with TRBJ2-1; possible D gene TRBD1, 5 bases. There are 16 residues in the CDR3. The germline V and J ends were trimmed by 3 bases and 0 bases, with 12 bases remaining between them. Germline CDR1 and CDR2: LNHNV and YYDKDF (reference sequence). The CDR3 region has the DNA TGTGCCACCAGCAGCGACAAAGACAGCTCCTACAATGAGCAGTTCTTC. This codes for CATSSDKDSSYNEQFF.

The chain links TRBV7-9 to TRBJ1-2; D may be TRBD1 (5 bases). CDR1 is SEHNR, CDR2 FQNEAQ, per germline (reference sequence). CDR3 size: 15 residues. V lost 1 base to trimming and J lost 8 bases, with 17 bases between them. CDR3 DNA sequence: TGTGCCAGCAGCTTAGATCGGCCAGGGATGTGGGGCTACACCTTC. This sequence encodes CASSLDRPGMWGYTF.

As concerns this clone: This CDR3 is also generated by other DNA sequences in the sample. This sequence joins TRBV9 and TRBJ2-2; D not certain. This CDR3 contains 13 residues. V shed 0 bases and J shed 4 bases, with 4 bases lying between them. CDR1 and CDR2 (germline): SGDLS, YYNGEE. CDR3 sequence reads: CASSVVGTGELFF. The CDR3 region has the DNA TGTGCCAGCAGCGTAGTCGGCACCGGGGAGCTGTTTTTT.

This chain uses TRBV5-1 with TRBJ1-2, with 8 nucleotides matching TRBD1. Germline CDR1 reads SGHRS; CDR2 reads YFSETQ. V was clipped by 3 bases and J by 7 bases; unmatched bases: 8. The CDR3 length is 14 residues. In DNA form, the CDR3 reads TGCGCCAGCAGCTCGGAGACAGGGGCCACTGGCTACACCTTC. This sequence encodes CASSSETGATGYTF.

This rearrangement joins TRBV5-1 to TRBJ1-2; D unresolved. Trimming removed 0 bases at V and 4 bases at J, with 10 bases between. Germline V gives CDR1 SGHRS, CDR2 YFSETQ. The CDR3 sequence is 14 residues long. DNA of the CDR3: TGCGCCAGCAGCTTGGTTCCGGAATCCTATGGCTACACCTTC. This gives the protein CASSLVPESYGYTF.